This T cell receptor beta chain was sequenced for a study of glioma-infiltrating T cells. Study-wide findings and caveats: Tissue and blood shared very few CDR3 sequences. Gliomas, especially low-grade, showed above-expected tissue-blood divergence; non-neoplastic patients showed below.

TCR alpha and beta CDR3 regions were amplified from RNA using iRepertoire nested multiplex PCR. One-step reverse transcription and amplification started from about 100-400 ng of tissue mRNA or PBMC total RNA. TCRdb re-called the multiplex PCR reads with MiXCR, one entry per CDR3 protein. The top ten clones hold about 7% of a sample with some 4,900 distinct CDR3 sequences, roughly a third of them seen once. This clonotype is categorized as medium-sized (0.01 to 0.1%). Its specificity is not known. The sample consisted of glioma tissue, nonneoplastic brain tissue, or PBMCs (not recorded which). This receptor was obtained from a human donor with low-grade glioma or glioblastoma, undergoing nonglioma brain surgery, or in good health (not recorded which).

CDR3 DNA sequence: TGTGCCAGTAGTATACCCGGACGTTCGACTGAAGCTTTCTTT. Translating gives CASSIPGRSTEAFF. The V call is TRBV19, the J call TRBJ1-1; the D is unclear. Germline assignment: CDR1 LNHDA and CDR2 SQIVND (reference sequence). This CDR3 contains 14 residues. V was shortened by 2 bases and J by 5 bases, with 12 bases between the two germline ends.